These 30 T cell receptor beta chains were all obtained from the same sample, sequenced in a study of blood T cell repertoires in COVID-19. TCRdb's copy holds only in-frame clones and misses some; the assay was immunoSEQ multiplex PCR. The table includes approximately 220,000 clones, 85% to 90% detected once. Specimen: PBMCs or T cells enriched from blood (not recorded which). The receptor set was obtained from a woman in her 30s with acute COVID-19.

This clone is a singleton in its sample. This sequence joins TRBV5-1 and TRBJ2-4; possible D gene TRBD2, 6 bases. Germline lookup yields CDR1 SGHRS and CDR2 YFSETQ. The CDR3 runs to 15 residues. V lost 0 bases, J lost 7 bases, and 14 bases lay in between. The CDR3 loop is CASSLATGVGNIQYF. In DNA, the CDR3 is TGCGCCAGCAGCTTGGCCACGGGGGTTGGGAACATTCAGTACTTC.

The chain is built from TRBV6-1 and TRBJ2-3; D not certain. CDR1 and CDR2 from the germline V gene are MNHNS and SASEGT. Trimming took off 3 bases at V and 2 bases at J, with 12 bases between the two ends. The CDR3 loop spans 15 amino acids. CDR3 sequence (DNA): TGTGCCAGCAGTGAGAATAGAGTGGTCACAGATACGCAGTATTTT. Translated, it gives CASSENRVVTDTQYF.

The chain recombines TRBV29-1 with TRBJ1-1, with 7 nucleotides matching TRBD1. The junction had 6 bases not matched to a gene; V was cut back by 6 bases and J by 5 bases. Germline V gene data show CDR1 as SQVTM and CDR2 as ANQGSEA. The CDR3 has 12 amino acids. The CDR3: CSVGTGDTEAFF. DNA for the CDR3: TGCAGCGTGGGAACAGGGGATACTGAAGCTTTCTTT.

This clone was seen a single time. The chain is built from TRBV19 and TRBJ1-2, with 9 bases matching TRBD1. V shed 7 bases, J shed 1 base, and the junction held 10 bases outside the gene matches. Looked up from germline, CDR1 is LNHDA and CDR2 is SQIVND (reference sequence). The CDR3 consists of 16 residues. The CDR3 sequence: CASIPRPGQGNYGYTF. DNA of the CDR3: TGTGCCAGTATCCCCCGCCCGGGACAGGGTAACTATGGCTACACCTTC.

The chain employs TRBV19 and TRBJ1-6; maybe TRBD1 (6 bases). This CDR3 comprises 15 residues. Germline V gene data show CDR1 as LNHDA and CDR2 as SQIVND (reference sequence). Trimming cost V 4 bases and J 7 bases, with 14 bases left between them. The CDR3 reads CASSTRGQRNSPLHF. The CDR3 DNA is TGTGCCAGTAGTACCCGAGGACAGAGGAATTCACCCCTCCACTTT. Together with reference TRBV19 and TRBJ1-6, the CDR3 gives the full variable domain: DGGITQSPKYLFRKEGQNVTLSCEQNLNHDAMYWYRQDPGQGLRLIYYSQIVNDFQKGDIAEGYSVSREKKESFPLTVTSAQKNPTAFYLCASSTRGQRNSPLHFGNGTRLTVT.

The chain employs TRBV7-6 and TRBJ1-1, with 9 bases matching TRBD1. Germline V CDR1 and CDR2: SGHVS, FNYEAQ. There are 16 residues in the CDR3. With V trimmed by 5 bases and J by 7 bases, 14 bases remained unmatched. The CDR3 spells CASSDLSGTGFYEAFF. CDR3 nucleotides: TGTGCCAGCAGCGATCTCTCCGGGACAGGGTTTTATGAAGCTTTCTTT. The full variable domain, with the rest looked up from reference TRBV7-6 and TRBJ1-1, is GAGVSQSPRYKVTKRGQDVALRCDPISGHVSLYWYRQALGQGPEFLTYFNYEAQQDKSGLPNDRFSAERPEGSISTLTIQRTEQRDSAMYRCASSDLSGTGFYEAFFGQGTRLTVV.

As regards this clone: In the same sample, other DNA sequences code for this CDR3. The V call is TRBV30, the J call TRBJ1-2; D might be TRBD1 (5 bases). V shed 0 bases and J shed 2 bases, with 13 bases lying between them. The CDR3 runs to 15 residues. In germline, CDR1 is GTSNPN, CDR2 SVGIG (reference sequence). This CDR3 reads CAWSVGGALNYGYTF. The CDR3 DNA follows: TGTGCCTGGAGTGTGGGAGGGGCGTTAAACTATGGCTACACCTTC. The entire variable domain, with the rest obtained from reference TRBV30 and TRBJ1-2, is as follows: SQTIHQWPATLVQPVGSPLSLECTVEGTSNPNLYWYRQAAGRGLQLLFYSVGIGQISSEVPQNLSASRPQDRQFILSSKKLLLSDSGFYLCAWSVGGALNYGYTFGSGTRLTVV.

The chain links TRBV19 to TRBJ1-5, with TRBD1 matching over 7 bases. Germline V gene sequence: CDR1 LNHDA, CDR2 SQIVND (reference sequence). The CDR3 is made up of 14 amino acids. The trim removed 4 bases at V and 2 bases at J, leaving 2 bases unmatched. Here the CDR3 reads CASSKGAGNQPQHF. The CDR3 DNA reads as TGTGCCAGTAGTAAGGGGGCCGGCAATCAGCCCCAGCATTTT.

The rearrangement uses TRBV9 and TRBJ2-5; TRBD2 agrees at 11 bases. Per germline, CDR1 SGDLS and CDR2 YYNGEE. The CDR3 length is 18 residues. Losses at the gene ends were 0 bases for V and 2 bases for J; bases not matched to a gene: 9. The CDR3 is CASSVGASGGPEQETQYF. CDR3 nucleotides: TGTGCCAGCAGCGTAGGGGCTAGCGGGGGGCCAGAGCAAGAGACCCAGTACTTC.

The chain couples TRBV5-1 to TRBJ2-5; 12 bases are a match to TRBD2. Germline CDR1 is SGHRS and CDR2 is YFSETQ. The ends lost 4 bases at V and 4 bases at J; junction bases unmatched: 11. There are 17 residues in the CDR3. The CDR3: CASSRWTSGAKSETQYF. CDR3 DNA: TGCGCCAGCAGCCGTTGGACTAGCGGGGCCAAGTCAGAGACCCAGTACTTC. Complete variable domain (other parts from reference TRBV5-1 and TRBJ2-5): KAGVTQTPRYLIKTRGQQVTLSCSPISGHRSVSWYQQTPGQGLQFLFEYFSETQRNKGNFPGRFSGRQFSNSRSEMNVSTLELGDSALYLCASSRWTSGAKSETQYFGPGTRLLVL.

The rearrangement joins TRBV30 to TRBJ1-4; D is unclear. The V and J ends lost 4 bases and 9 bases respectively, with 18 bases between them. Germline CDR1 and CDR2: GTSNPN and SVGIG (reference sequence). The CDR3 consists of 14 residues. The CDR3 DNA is TGTGCCTGGATGAGGGAGGAATGGGGTAAAAAACTGTTTTTT. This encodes CAWMREEWGKKLFF.

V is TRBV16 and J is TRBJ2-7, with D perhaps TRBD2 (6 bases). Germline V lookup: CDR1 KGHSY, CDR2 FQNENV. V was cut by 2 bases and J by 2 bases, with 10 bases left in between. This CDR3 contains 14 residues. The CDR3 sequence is CASSQPGRTYEQYF. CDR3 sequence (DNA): TGTGCCAGCAGCCAACCCGGGAGAACCTACGAGCAGTACTTC.

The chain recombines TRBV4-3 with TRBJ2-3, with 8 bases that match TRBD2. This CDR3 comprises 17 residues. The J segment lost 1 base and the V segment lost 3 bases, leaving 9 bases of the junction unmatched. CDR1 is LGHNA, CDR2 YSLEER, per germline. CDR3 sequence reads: CASSQSIVTSGTDTQYF. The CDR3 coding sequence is TGCGCCAGCAGCCAGAGTATCGTGACTAGCGGCACAGATACGCAGTATTTT.

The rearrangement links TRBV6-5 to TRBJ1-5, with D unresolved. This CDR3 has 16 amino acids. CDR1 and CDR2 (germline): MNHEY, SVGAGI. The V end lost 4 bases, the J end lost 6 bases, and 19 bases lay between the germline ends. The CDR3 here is CASSSGLTLSGQPQHF. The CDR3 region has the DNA TGTGCCAGCAGTTCCGGACTGACCCTAAGCGGTCAGCCCCAGCATTTT.

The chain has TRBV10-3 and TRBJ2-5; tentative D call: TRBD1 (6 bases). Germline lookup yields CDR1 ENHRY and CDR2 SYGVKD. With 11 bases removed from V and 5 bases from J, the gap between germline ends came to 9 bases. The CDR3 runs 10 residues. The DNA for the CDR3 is TGTGCCCTACAGGGCGAGACCCAGTACTTC. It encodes CALQGETQYF.

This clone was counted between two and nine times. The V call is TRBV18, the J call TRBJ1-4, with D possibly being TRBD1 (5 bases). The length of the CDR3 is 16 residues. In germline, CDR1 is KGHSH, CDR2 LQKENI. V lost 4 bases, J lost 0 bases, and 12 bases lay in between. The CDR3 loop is CASSQGHVATNEKLFF. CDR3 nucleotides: TGTGCCAGCTCACAAGGACACGTTGCAACTAATGAAAAACTGTTTTTT.

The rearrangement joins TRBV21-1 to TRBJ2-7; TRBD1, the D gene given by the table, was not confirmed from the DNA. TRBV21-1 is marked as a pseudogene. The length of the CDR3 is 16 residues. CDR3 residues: CASSKETDRPTYEQYF. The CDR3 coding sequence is TGTGCCAGCAGCAAAGAGACCGACAGGCCCACCTACGAGCAGTACTTC.

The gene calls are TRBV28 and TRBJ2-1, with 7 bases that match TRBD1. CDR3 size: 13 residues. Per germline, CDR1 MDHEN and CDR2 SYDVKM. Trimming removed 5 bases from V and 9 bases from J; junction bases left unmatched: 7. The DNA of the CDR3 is TGTGCCAGCAGTCCCCGACAGGGTGGTGAGCAGTTCTTC. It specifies CASSPRQGGEQFF. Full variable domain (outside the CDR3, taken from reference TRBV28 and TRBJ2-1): DVKVTQSSRYLVKRTGEKVFLECVQDMDHENMFWYRQDPGLGLRLIYFSYDVKMKEKGDIPEGYSVSREKKERFSLILESASTNQTSMYLCASSPRQGGEQFFGPGTRLTVL.

The CDR3 spells CASSLDGRGGYTF. The DNA of the CDR3 is TGTGCCAGCAGCTTAGATGGTAGGGGTGGCTACACCTTC. The V call is TRBV7-8, the J call TRBJ1-2; the D gene is possibly TRBD1 (5 bases). From germline, CDR1 is SGHVS and CDR2 FQNEAQ. The CDR3 is 13 residues long. With 1 base removed from V and 7 bases from J, the gap between germline ends came to 10 bases.

The DNA for the CDR3 is TGTGCCAGCAGCTTAACGGGGCACAGGGGAAAACTGTTTTTT. It yields the protein CASSLTGHRGKLFF. This chain uses TRBV7-6 with TRBJ1-4; TRBD1 agrees at 7 bases. CDR3 length: 14 residues. CDR1 is SGHVS and CDR2 is FNYEAQ in the germline V gene. Losses at the gene ends were 2 bases for V and 10 bases for J; bases not matched to a gene: 7.

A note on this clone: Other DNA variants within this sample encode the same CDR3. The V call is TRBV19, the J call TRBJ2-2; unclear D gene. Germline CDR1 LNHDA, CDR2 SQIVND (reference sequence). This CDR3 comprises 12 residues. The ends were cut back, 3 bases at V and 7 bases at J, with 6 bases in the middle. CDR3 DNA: TGTGCCAGTAGTATTGTACACGGGGAGCTGTTTTTT. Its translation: CASSIVHGELFF.

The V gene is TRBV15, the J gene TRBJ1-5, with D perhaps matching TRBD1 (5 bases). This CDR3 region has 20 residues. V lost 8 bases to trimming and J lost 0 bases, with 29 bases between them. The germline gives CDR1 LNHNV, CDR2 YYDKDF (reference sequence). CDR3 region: CATSMGVPGGDQYSNQPQHF. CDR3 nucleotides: TGTGCCACCTCGATGGGTGTGCCGGGGGGGGACCAATATAGCAATCAGCCCCAGCATTTT. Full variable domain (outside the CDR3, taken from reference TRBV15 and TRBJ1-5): DAMVIQNPRYQVTQFGKPVTLSCSQTLNHNVMYWYQQKSSQAPKLLFHYYDKDFNNEADTPDNFQSRRPNTSFCFLDIRSPGLGDTAMYLCATSMGVPGGDQYSNQPQHFGDGTRLSIL.

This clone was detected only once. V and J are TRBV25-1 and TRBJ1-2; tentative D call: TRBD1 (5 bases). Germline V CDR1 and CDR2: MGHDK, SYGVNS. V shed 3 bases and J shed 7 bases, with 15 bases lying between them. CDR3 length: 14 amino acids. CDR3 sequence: CASSDRAGFRGYTF. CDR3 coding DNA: TGTGCCAGCAGTGATCGGGCAGGGTTTCGTGGCTACACCTTC.

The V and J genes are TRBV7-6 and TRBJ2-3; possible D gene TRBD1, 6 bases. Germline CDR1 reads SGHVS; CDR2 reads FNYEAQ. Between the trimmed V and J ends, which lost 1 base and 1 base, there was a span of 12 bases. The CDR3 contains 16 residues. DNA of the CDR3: TGTGCCAGCAGCTTAGTGGCAGGGGAAGGCACAGATACGCAGTATTTT. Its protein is CASSLVAGEGTDTQYF.

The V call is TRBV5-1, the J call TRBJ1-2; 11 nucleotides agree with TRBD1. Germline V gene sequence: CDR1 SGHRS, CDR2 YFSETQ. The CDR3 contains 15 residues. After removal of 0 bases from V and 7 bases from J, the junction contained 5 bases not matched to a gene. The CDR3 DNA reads TGCGCCAGCAGCTTGGAGGGACAGGGGGGCAGTGGCTACACCTTC. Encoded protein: CASSLEGQGGSGYTF.

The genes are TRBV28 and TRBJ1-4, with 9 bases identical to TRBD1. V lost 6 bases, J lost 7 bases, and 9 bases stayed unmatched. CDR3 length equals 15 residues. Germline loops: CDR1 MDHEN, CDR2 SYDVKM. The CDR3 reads CASRTPGQGFEKLFF. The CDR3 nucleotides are TGTGCCAGCAGGACACCGGGACAGGGATTTGAAAAACTGTTTTTT.

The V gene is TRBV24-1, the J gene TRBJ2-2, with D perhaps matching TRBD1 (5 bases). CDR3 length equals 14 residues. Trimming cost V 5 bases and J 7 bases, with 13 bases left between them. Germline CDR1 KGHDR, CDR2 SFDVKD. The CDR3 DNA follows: TGTGCCACCAGTGTGGCAGGGAAACACGGGGAGCTGTTTTTT. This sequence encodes CATSVAGKHGELFF.

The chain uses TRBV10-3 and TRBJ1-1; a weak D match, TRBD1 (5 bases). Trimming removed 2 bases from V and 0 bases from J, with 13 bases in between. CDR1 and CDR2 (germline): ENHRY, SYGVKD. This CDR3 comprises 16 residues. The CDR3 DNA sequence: TGTGCCATCAGTGAGGGGATAGGACAAATGAACACTGAAGCTTTCTTT. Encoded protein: CAISEGIGQMNTEAFF.

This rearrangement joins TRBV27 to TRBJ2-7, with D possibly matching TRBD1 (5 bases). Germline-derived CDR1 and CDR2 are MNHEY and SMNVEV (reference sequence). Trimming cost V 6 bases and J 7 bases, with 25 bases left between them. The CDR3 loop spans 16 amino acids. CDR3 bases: TGTGCCAGCAGACCACAAAAGCTGGCAGGGCTGGATGAGCAGTACTTC. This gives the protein CASRPQKLAGLDEQYF.

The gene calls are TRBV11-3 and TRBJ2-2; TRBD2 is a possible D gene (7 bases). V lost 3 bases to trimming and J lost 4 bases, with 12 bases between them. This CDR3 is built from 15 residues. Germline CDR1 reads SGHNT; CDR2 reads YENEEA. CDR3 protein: CASSLRGPITGELFF. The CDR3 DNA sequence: TGTGCCAGCAGCTTGCGGGGGCCAATCACCGGGGAGCTGTTTTTT.